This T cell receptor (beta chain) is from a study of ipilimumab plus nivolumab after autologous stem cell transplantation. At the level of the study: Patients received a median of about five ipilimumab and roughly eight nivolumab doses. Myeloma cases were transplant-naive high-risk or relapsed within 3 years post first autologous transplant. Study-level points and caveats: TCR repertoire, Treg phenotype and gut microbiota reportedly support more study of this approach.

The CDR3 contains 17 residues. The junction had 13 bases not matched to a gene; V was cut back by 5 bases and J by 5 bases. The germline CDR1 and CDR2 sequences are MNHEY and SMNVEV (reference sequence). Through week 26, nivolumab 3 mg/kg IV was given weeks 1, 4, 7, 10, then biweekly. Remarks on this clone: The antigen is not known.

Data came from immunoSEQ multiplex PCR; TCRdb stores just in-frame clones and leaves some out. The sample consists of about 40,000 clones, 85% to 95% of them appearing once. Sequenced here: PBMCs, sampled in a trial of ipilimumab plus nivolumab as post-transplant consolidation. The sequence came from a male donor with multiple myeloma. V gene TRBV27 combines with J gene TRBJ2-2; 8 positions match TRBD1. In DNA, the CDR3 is TGTGCCAGCAGTGTACGGCGGACAGGGTTTTGGACCGGGGAGCTGTTTTTT. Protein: CASSVRRTGFWTGELFF.